This T cell receptor beta chain was retrieved from a study of glioma-infiltrating T cells. General study results and limits: CDR3 overlap between tissue and blood was very small. Non-neoplastic patients had below-expected tissue-blood divergence, while all gliomas exceeded expectation.

Using RNA template, CDR3s of TCR alpha and beta were amplified with iRepertoire arm-PCR. One-step reverse transcription and amplification started from approximately 100-400 ng of tissue mRNA or PBMC total RNA. TCRdb passed the multiplex PCR reads through MiXCR, listing each CDR3 protein once. The table lists fewer than 110,000 distinct CDR3 sequences, around 29% of them singletons. As for this clonotype: Its antigen is currently unknown.

This TCR was recovered from a human donor with low-grade glioma or glioblastoma, undergoing nonglioma brain surgery, or in good health (not recorded which). The specimen was glioma tissue, nonneoplastic brain tissue, or PBMCs (not recorded which).

CDR3 sequence (DNA): TGTGCCAGCTCACCCCTCCACTTT. This encodes CASSPLHF. The V gene is TRBV18, the J gene TRBJ1-6; D unclear. CDR1 is KGHSH and CDR2 is LQKENI in the germline V gene. The germline V and J ends were trimmed by 3 bases and 15 bases, with 0 bases remaining between them. This CDR3 contains 8 residues.